This T cell receptor (beta chain) comes out of a study of T-cell memory formation after mild COVID-19. TCRdb independently ran MiXCR on the 5' RACE reads; one entry per CDR3 protein. The sample carries hundreds of thousands of distinct CDR3 sequences, roughly 22% recorded once. With 5 bases clipped from V and 15 bases from J, the junction kept 9 bases outside the gene matches. Germline CDR1 and CDR2: MNHNY and SVGAGI (reference sequence). CDR3 length equals 12 residues. This clonotype was sampled from an adult woman who had mild COVID-19 (a few samples of this study predate the infection). Cell type and time point are not known. The rearrangement joins TRBV6-6 to TRBJ2-1, with TRBD2 identical over 8 bases. Sample: PBMCs or a T cell subset sorted from them (not recorded which). CDR3 sequence reads: CASSQVAGGPFF. CDR3 coding DNA: TGTGCCAGCAGTCAAGTCGCGGGAGGTCCGTTCTTC.